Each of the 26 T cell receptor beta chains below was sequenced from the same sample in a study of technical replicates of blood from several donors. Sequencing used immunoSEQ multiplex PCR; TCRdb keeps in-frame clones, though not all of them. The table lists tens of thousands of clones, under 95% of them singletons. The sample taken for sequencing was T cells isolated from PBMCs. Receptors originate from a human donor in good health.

The CDR3: CASSIDGVTEAFF. DNA for the CDR3: TGTGCCAGTAGTATAGACGGGGTCACTGAAGCTTTCTTT. The chain is built from TRBV19 and TRBJ1-1, with D unclear. V was clipped by 0 bases and J by 4 bases, with 6 bases between them. The CDR3 spans 13 residues. Germline V CDR1 and CDR2: LNHDA, SQIVND (reference sequence).

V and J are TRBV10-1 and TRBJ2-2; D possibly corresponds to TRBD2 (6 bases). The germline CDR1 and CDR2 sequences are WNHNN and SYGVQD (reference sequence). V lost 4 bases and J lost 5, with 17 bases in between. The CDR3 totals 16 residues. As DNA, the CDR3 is TGCGCCAGCAGTGGAGGGCCCTATGGAGGGACCGGGGAGCTGTTTTTT. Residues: CASSGGPYGGTGELFF.

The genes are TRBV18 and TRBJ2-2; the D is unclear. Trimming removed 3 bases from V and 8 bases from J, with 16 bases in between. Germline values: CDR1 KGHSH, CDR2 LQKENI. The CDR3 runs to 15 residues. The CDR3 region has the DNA TGTGCCAGCTCACCCCGAGCCTTCCCCGAGGGGGAGCTGTTTTTT. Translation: CASSPRAFPEGELFF.

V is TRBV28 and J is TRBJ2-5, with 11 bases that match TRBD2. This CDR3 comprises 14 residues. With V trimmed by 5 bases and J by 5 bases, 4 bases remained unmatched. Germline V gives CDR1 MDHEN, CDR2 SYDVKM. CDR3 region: CASSASGRWETQYF. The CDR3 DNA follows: TGTGCCAGCAGTGCTAGCGGGAGGTGGGAGACCCAGTACTTC.

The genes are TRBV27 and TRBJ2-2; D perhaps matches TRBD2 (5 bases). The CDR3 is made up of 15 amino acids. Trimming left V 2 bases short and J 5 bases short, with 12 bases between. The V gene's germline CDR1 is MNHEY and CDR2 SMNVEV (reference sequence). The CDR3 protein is CASSLTSYGTGELFF. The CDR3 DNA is TGTGCCAGCAGTTTAACTAGTTATGGGACCGGGGAGCTGTTTTTT.

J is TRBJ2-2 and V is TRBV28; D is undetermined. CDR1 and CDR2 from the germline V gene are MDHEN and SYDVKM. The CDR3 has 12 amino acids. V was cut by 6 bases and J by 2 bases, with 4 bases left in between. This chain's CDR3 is CASSSNTGELFF. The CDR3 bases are TGTGCCAGCAGCTCCAACACCGGGGAGCTGTTTTTT.

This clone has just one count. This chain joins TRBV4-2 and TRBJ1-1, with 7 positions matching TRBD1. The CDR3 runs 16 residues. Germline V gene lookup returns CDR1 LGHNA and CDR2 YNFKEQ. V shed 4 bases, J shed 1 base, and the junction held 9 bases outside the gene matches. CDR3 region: CASSPKVGGENTEAFF. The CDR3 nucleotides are TGTGCCAGCAGCCCGAAGGTAGGGGGCGAGAACACTGAAGCTTTCTTT.

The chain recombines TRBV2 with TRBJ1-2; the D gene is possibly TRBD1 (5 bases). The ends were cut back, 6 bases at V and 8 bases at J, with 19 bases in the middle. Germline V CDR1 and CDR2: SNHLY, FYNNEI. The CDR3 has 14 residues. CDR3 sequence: CASRVPGLMNGYTF. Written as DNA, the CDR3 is TGTGCCAGCAGAGTACCGGGACTTATGAACGGCTACACCTTC.

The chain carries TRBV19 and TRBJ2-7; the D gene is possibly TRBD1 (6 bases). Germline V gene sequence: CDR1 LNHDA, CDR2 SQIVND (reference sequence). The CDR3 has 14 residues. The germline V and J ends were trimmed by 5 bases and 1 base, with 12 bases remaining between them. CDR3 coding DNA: TGTGCCAGTAGTTTTTGGGACAAATCCTACGAGCAGTACTTC. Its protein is CASSFWDKSYEQYF.

The CDR3 protein is CASSLSLGHQETQYF. The DNA of the CDR3 is TGTGCCAGCAGCTTGTCTCTAGGCCACCAAGAGACCCAGTACTTC. The chain joins TRBV5-6 to TRBJ2-5, with D unresolved. The length of the CDR3 is 15 residues. Between the trimmed V and J ends, which lost 1 base and 0 bases, there was a span of 10 bases. CDR1 SGHDT and CDR2 YYEEEE come from the germline V gene.

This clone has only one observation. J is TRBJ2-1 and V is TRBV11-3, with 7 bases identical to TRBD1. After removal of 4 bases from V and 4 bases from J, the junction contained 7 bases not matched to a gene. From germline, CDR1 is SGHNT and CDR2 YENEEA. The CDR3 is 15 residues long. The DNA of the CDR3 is TGTGCCAGCAGCTATAACCGGGACAGTTACAATGAGCAGTTCTTC. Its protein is CASSYNRDSYNEQFF.

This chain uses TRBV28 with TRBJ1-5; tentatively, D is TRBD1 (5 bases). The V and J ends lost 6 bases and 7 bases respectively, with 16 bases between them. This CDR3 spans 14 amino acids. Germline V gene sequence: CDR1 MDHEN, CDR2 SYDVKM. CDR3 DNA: TGTGCCAGCAGCAGCGGGGGGAAAGCGCAGCCCCAGCATTTT. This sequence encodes CASSSGGKAQPQHF.

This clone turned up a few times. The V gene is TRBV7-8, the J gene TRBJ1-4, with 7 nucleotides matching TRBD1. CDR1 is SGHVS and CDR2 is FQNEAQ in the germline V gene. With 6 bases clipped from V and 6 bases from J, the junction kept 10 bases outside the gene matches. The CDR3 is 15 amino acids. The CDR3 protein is CASRFTGATDEKLFF. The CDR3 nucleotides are TGTGCCAGCAGATTTACAGGGGCGACTGATGAAAAACTGTTTTTT.

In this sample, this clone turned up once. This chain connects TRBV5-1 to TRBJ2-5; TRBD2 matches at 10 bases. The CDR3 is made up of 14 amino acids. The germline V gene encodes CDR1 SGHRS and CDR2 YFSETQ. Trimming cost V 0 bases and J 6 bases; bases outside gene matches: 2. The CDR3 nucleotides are TGCGCCAGCAGCTTGGGGACTAGCGGACAGACCCAGTACTTC. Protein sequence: CASSLGTSGQTQYF.

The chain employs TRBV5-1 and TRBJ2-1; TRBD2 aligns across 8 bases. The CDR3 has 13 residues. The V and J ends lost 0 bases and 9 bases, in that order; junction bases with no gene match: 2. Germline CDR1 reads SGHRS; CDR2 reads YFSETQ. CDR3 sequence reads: CASSLDGGGEQFF. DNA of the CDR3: TGCGCCAGCAGCTTGGACGGGGGGGGTGAGCAGTTCTTC.

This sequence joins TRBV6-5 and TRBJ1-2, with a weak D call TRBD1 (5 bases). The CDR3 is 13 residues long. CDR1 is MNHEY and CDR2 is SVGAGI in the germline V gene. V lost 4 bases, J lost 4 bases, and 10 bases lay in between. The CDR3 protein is CASSFRDFYGYTF. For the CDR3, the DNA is TGTGCCAGCAGTTTCAGGGACTTCTATGGCTACACCTTC.

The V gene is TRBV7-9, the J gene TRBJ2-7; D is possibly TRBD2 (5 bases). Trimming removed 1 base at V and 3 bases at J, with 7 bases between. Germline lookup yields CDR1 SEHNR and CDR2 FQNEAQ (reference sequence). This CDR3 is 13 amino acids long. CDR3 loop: CASSLVTIYEQYF. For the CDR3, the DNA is TGTGCCAGCAGCTTAGTGACTATCTACGAGCAGTACTTC.

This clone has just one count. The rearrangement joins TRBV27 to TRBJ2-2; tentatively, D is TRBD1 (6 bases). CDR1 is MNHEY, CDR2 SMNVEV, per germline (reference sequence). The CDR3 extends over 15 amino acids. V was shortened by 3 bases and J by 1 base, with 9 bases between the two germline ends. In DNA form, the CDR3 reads TGTGCCAGCAGTTTCCAAGGGGGGAACACCGGGGAGCTGTTTTTT. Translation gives CASSFQGGNTGELFF.

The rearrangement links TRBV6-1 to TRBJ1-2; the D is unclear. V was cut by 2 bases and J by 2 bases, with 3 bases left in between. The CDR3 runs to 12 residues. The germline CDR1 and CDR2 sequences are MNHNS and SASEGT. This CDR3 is CASSEQNYGYTF. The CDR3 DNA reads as TGTGCCAGCAGTGAACAGAACTATGGCTACACCTTC.

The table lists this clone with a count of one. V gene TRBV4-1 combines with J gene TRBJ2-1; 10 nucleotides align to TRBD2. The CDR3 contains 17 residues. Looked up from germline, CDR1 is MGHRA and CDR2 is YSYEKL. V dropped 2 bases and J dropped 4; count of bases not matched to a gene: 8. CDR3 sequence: CASSQFSSGGNYNEQFF. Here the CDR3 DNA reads TGCGCCAGCAGCCAATTCTCTAGCGGGGGAAATTACAATGAGCAGTTCTTC.

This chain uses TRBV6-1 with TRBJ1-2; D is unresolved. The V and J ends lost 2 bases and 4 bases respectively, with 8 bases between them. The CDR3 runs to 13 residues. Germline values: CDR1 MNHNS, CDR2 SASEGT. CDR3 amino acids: CASSETVGYGYTF. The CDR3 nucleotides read TGTGCCAGCAGTGAAACGGTCGGCTATGGCTACACCTTC.

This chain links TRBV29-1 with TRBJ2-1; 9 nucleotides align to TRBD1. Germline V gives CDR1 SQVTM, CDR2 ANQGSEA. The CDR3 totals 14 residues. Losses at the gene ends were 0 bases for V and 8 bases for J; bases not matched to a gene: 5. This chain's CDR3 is CSVEDLGTGYEQFF. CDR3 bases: TGCAGCGTTGAAGATTTAGGGACAGGGTATGAGCAGTTCTTC.

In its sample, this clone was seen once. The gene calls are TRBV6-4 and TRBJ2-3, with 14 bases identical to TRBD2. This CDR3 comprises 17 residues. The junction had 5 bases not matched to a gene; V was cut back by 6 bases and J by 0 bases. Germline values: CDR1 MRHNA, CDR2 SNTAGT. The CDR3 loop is CASRRTSGRTSTDTQYF. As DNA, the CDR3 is TGTGCCAGCAGAAGGACTAGCGGGAGGACTAGCACAGATACGCAGTATTTT.

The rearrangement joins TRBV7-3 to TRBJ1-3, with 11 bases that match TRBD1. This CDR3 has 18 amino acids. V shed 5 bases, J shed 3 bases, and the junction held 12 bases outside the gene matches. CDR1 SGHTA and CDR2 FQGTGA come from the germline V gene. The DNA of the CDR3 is TGTGCCAGCAGCCCCGGGACAGGGGGTCCGATGAGTGGAAACACCATATATTTT. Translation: CASSPGTGGPMSGNTIYF.

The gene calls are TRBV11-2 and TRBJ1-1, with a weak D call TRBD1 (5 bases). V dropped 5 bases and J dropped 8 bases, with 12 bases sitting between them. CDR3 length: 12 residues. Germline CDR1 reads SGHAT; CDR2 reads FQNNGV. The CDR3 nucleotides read TGTGCCAGCAGCCTCACAGGTCCCGAAGCTTTCTTT. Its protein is CASSLTGPEAFF. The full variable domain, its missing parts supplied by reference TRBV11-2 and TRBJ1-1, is EAGVAQSPRYKIIEKRQSVAFWCNPISGHATLYWYQQILGQGPKLLIQFQNNGVVDDSQLPKDRFSAERLKGVDSTLKIQPAKLEDSAVYLCASSLTGPEAFFGQGTRLTVV.

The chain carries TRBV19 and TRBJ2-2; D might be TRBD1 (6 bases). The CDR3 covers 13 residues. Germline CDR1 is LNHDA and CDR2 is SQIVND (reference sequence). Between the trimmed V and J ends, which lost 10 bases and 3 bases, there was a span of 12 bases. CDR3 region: CATRQEYTGELFF. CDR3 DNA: TGTGCCACGCGACAGGAGTACACCGGGGAGCTGTTTTTT.